This T cell receptor (beta chain) originates from a study of blood T cell repertoires in COVID-19. Across the study: Some COVID-19 samples were acute and others convalescent; all came from the United States, Italy and Spain. T cells, B-cell-depleted T cells, or PBMCs provided the cDNA or gDNA that served as material.

The CDR3 consists of 13 residues. The V and J ends lost 6 bases and 8 bases respectively, with 16 bases between them. CDR1 is MNHEY and CDR2 is SVGAGI in the germline V gene. As processed by the authors: Reference gene primer amplification gave nucleated cell count estimates. Libraries were prepared by immunoSEQ multiplex PCR; TCRdb keeps only in-frame clonotypes and omits some of them. The DNA was the basis for D and trimming; V, J and clone size are from that table. Of 99,000 or so clones listed, about four fifths are singletons. Input material: peripheral blood. This sequence was found in a woman aged 70-85 years with acute or convalescent COVID-19. This chain uses TRBV6-5 with TRBJ1-2; the D gene is possibly TRBD1 (6 bases). CDR3 sequence: CASSLTGRNGYTF. DNA for the CDR3: TGTGCCAGCAGCCTGACAGGAAGGAACGGCTACACCTTC.